These T cell receptor beta chains were read from a single sample in a study of identical twins. From the 5' RACE reads, TCRdb called clonotypes with MiXCR, one entry per CDR3 protein. Here the sample spans 200,000 to 250,000 distinct CDR3 sequences, roughly 13% being singletons. This sample was also put to use in a study of yellow fever vaccine responses in identical twins.

Sequences were obtained from memory (CD45RO+) T cells sorted from blood. These receptor sequences come from a woman aged 18-30 years in good health. Both conserved end residues are part of each CDR3. D genes are given only for firm matches. Clone sizes are given selectively: once, few, many, or a class where the clone is expanded.

V: TRBV6-1
length: 17
D: -
J: TRBJ2-4
size: -
DNA: TGTGCCAGCAGTCGAGGACAGGGAGGGAACGCCAAAAACATTCAGTACTTC
CDR3: CASSRGQGGNAKNIQYF

V: TRBV12-3/TRBV12-4
length: 18
D: -
J: TRBJ2-6
size: -
DNA: TGTGCCTTCAGTTTAAGAGGCAGGTCCAACTCTGGGGCCAACGTCCTGACTTTC
CDR3: CAFSLRGRSNSGANVLTF

V: TRBV15
length: 15
D: TRBD2
J: TRBJ2-7
size: few
DNA: TGTGCCACCAGCCCAAGGACTAGCGTACCCTACGAGCAGTACTTC
CDR3: CATSPRTSVPYEQYF

V: TRBV7-2
length: 15
D: TRBD2
J: TRBJ2-5
size: many
DNA: TGTGCCAGCAGCTTAGGGACTAGCGATCAAGAGACCCAGTACTTC
CDR3: CASSLGTSDQETQYF

V: TRBV23-1
length: 16
D: -
J: TRBJ2-1
size: -
DNA: TGCGCCAGCAGTCAATCGTGGTACCGCTCCTACAATGAGCAGTTCTTC
CDR3: CASSQSWYRSYNEQFF

V: TRBV7-9
length: 16
D: -
J: TRBJ1-2
size: -
DNA: TGTGCCAGCAGCTTAGTGGGGTGGTCCTTCGGCTATGGCTACACCTTC
CDR3: CASSLVGWSFGYGYTF

V: TRBV12-3/TRBV12-4
length: 16
D: TRBD1
J: TRBJ1-4
size: many
DNA: TGTGCCAGCAGTTGGTGGACAGGGGCAAGTTATGAAAAACTGTTTTTT
CDR3: CASSWWTGASYEKLFF

V: TRBV25-1
length: 11
D: -
J: TRBJ2-1
size: many
DNA: TGTGCCAGCAATCGAGACCTTGAGCAGTTCTTC
CDR3: CASNRDLEQFF

V: TRBV4-3
length: 14
D: -
J: TRBJ2-7
size: few
DNA: TGCGCCAGCAGCGACCCAGAGGTGGAGAACGAGCAGTACTTC
CDR3: CASSDPEVENEQYF

V: TRBV11-2
length: 11
D: -
J: TRBJ2-5
size: -
DNA: TGTGCCAGCAGCTTAGATCGCGGCGTTCACTTC
CDR3: CASSLDRGVHF

V: TRBV11-2
length: 15
D: -
J: TRBJ2-1
size: -
DNA: TGTGCCAGCAGCTTAGTCGGGCTAGTGGGCGATGAGCAGTTCTTC
CDR3: CASSLVGLVGDEQFF

V: TRBV20-1
length: 15
D: TRBD2
J: TRBJ2-7
size: many
DNA: TGCAGTGCTAGAGATTTTGGCAACCGGGGGGGCGAGCAGTACTTC
CDR3: CSARDFGNRGGEQYF

V: TRBV7-9
length: 12
D: -
J: TRBJ1-1
size: -
DNA: TGTGCCAGCAGCCCAACCGACAGTGAAGCTTTCTTT
CDR3: CASSPTDSEAFF

V: TRBV20-1
length: 13
D: -
J: TRBJ2-1
size: few
DNA: TGCAGTGCTACCGGTCACCAGTCCCGTGAGCAGTTCTTC
CDR3: CSATGHQSREQFF

V: TRBV29-1
length: 15
D: -
J: TRBJ2-2
size: -
DNA: TGCAGCGTAGTGGCAGGGAGTGTGGCCACCGGGGAGCTGTTTTTT
CDR3: CSVVAGSVATGELFF

V: TRBV29-1
length: 12
D: TRBD2
J: TRBJ2-1
size: many
DNA: TGCAGCCCCTGGCGGGAGTCGGGTGAGCAGTTCTTC
CDR3: CSPWRESGEQFF

V: TRBV18
length: 15
D: TRBD1
J: TRBJ2-7
size: few
DNA: TGTGCCAGCTCACCTTCGACAGGGATTAATTACGAGCAGTACTTC
CDR3: CASSPSTGINYEQYF

V: TRBV28
length: 15
D: -
J: TRBJ2-1
size: few
DNA: TGTGCCAGCAGTAACCAGGGCCGGATTTACAATGAGCAGTTCTTC
CDR3: CASSNQGRIYNEQFF

V: TRBV20-1
length: 16
D: TRBD2
J: TRBJ2-7
size: few
DNA: TGCAGTGCTAGAGTCCTAGCGGCCCTTGCCGATGCCGAGCAGTACTTC
CDR3: CSARVLAALADAEQYF

V: TRBV12-3/TRBV12-4
length: 17
D: TRBD2
J: TRBJ2-1
size: -
DNA: TGTGCCAGCAGTTTAGCGTTGACTAGCGGGGTCCACAATGAGCAGTTCTTC
CDR3: CASSLALTSGVHNEQFF

V: TRBV7-2
length: 13
D: -
J: TRBJ2-5
size: many
DNA: TGTGCCAGCAGCTCTCACAGGGTTGAGACCCAGTACTTC
CDR3: CASSSHRVETQYF

V: TRBV3-1
length: 14
D: -
J: TRBJ2-4
size: many
DNA: TGTGCCAGCAGCCAGAGGCTAGCCAAAAACATTCAGTACTTC
CDR3: CASSQRLAKNIQYF

V: TRBV29-1
length: 11
D: -
J: TRBJ2-7
size: -
DNA: TGCAGCGTGGGGGCGGGTGGCGAGCAGTACTTC
CDR3: CSVGAGGEQYF

V: TRBV20-1
length: 14
D: TRBD2
J: TRBJ2-7
size: many
DNA: TGCAGTGCGATTGTTAAGCGGGACCCATACGAGCAGTACTTC
CDR3: CSAIVKRDPYEQYF

V: TRBV20-1
length: 17
D: TRBD1
J: TRBJ2-2
size: many
DNA: TGCAGTGCTAGAGATCACGGACAGGGCGAAATCACCGGGGAGCTGTTTTTT
CDR3: CSARDHGQGEITGELFF

V: TRBV27
length: 16
D: -
J: TRBJ1-5
size: few
DNA: TGTGCCAGCAGTCCCTCGAGGGGATTCAGCAATCAGCCCCAGCATTTT
CDR3: CASSPSRGFSNQPQHF

V: TRBV20-1
length: 12
D: -
J: TRBJ2-4
size: -
DNA: TGCAGTGCTAGACCCGGACTCGAATCCCAGTACTTC
CDR3: CSARPGLESQYF

V: TRBV30
length: 14
D: TRBD2
J: TRBJ2-3
size: -
DNA: TGTGCCGGTAGCGGGGGGGCCGTGGCAGATACGCAGTATTTT
CDR3: CAGSGGAVADTQYF

V: TRBV29-1
length: 13
D: -
J: TRBJ2-5
size: -
DNA: TGCAGCGTTCGGAAAGGGGGGATGGAGACCCAGTACTTC
CDR3: CSVRKGGMETQYF

V: TRBV18
length: 16
D: -
J: TRBJ2-2
size: -
DNA: TGTGCCAGCTCACCTACGGGACAAAAGAACACCGGGGAGCTGTTTTTT
CDR3: CASSPTGQKNTGELFF

V: TRBV20-1
length: 12
D: TRBD1
J: TRBJ2-2
size: few
DNA: TGCAGTGCTAGGCAGGGGGCAGGGGAGCTGTTTTTT
CDR3: CSARQGAGELFF

V: TRBV7-7
length: 14
D: -
J: TRBJ2-5
size: -
DNA: TGTGCTAGCAGCTTAGGGACACACCAAGAGACCCAGTACTTC
CDR3: CASSLGTHQETQYF

V: TRBV2
length: 15
D: TRBD2
J: TRBJ2-7
size: many
DNA: TGTGCCAGCAGTACTGGACTAGCGGGGACCTACGAGCAGTACTTC
CDR3: CASSTGLAGTYEQYF

V: TRBV12-3/TRBV12-4
length: 13
D: TRBD1
J: TRBJ1-6
size: few
DNA: TGTGCCAGCAGGGAAGACAGGGATTCACCCCTCCACTTT
CDR3: CASREDRDSPLHF

V: TRBV7-9
length: 12
D: -
J: TRBJ1-5
size: few
DNA: TGTGCCAGCAGCGCCGCGGATCAGCCCCAGCATTTT
CDR3: CASSAADQPQHF

V: TRBV6-6
length: 13
D: TRBD2
J: TRBJ2-1
size: -
DNA: TGTGCCAGCAGGGGGGGACTAGATGGTGAGCAGTTCTTC
CDR3: CASRGGLDGEQFF

V: TRBV15
length: 15
D: -
J: TRBJ2-1
size: -
DNA: TGTGCCACCAGAGGGGTGGAGGCACACTACAATGAGCAGTTCTTC
CDR3: CATRGVEAHYNEQFF

V: TRBV7-3
length: 14
D: -
J: TRBJ2-7
size: many
DNA: TGTGCCAGCAGCTTAAAAGCAGGCCCCTACGAGCAGTACTTC
CDR3: CASSLKAGPYEQYF

V: TRBV7-6
length: 14
D: -
J: TRBJ2-7
size: -
DNA: TGTGCCAGCAGCCCCCGAACAGAAGTCTACGAGCAGTACTTC
CDR3: CASSPRTEVYEQYF

V: TRBV6-1
length: 17
D: -
J: TRBJ2-7
size: few
DNA: TGTGCCAGCAGGCTGAGGGGGGCGCGAGGCAAACTCTACGAGCAGTACTTC
CDR3: CASRLRGARGKLYEQYF

V: TRBV2
length: 14
D: -
J: TRBJ2-2
size: -
DNA: TGTGCCAGCACCAGGGGCCCAGGGACCGGGGAGCTGTTTTTT
CDR3: CASTRGPGTGELFF